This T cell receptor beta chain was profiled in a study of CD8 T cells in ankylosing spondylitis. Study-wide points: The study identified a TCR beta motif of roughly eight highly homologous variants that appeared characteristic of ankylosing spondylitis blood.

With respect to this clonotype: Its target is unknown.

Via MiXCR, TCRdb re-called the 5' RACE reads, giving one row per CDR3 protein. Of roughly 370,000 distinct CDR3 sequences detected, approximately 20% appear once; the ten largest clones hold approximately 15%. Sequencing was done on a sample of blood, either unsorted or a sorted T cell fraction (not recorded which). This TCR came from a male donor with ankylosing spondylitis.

CDR3 region: CASSPQGVRETGELFF. In DNA, the CDR3 is TGTGCCAGCAGTCCACAGGGAGTCCGGGAAACCGGGGAGCTGTTTTTT. The chain is built from TRBV9 and TRBJ2-2; D possibly corresponds to TRBD1 (6 bases). This CDR3 comprises 16 residues. Looked up from germline, CDR1 is SGDLS and CDR2 is YYNGEE. V lost 5 bases and J 5 bases, leaving 19 bases between the germline ends.